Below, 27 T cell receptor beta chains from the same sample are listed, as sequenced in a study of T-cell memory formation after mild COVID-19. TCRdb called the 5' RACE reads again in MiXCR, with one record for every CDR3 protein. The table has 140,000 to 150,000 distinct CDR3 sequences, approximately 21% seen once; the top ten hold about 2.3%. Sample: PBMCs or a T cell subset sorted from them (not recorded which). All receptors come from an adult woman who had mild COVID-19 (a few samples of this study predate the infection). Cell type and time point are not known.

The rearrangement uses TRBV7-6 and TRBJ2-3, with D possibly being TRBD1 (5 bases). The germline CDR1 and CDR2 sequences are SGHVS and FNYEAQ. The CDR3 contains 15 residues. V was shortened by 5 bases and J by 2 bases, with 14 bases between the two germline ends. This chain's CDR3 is CASSPWAGNTDTQYF. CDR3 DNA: TGTGCCAGCAGCCCCTGGGCAGGGAACACAGATACGCAGTATTTT.

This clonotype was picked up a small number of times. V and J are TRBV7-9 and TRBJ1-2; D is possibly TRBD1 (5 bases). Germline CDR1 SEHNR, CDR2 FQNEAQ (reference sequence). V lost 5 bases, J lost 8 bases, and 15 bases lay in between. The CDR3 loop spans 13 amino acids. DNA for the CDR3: TGTGCCAGCAGCGATGTGAACAGGATGGGCTACACCTTC. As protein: CASSDVNRMGYTF.

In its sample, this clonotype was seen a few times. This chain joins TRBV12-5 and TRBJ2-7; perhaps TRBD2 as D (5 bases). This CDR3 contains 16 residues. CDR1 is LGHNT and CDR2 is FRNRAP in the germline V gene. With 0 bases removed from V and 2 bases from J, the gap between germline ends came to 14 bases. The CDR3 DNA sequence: TGTGCTAGTGGTTTGGTACTTTCATTCGGGGCCTACGAGCAGTACTTC. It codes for CASGLVLSFGAYEQYF.

The CDR3: CASSDLGQGLSNTEAFF. CDR3 nucleotides: TGTGCCAGTAGCGACCTGGGACAGGGACTCTCAAACACTGAAGCTTTCTTT. The chain combines TRBV19 with TRBJ1-1, with TRBD1 identical over 9 bases. Looked up from germline, CDR1 is LNHDA and CDR2 is SQIVND (reference sequence). The trim removed 6 bases at V and 2 bases at J, leaving 13 bases unmatched. The CDR3 is made up of 17 amino acids.

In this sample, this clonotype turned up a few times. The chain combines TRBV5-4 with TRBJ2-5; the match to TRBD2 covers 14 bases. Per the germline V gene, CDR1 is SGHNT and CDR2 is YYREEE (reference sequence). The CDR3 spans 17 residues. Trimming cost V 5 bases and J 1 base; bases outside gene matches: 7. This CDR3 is CASRAGLAGVGQETQYF. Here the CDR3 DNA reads TGTGCCAGCAGGGCGGGACTAGCGGGGGTAGGCCAAGAGACCCAGTACTTC.

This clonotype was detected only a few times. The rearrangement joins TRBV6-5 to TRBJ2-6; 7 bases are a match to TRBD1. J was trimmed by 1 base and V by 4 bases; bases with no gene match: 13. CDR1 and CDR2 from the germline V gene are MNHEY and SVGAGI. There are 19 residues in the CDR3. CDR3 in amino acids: CASSSQRTGIISGANVLTF. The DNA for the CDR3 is TGTGCCAGCAGTTCCCAAAGGACAGGAATAATATCTGGGGCCAACGTCCTGACTTTC.

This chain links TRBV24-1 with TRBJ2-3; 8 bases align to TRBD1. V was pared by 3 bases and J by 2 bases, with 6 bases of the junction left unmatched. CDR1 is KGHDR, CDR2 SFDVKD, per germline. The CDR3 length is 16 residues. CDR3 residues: CATSDTDRAPTDTQYF. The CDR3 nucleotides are TGTGCCACCAGTGATACGGACAGGGCTCCCACAGATACGCAGTATTTT.

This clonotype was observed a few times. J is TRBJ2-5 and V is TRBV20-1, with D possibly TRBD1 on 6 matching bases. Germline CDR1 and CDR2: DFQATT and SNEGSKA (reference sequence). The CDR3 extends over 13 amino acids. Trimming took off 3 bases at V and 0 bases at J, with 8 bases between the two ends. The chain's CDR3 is CSARGQHQETQYF. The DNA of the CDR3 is TGCAGTGCTAGGGGACAACACCAAGAGACCCAGTACTTC.

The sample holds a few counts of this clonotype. As DNA, the CDR3 is TGCGCCAGCAGCCAAGACTTATGGGTAGATACGCAGTATTTT. As protein: CASSQDLWVDTQYF. The chain employs TRBV4-3 and TRBJ2-3; D is uncertain. There are 14 residues in the CDR3. From germline, CDR1 is LGHNA and CDR2 YSLEER. With 0 bases removed from V and 5 bases from J, the gap between germline ends came to 9 bases.

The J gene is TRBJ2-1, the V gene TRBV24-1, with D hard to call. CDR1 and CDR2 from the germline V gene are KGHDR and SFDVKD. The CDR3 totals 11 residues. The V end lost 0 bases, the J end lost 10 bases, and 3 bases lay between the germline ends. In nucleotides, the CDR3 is TGTGCCACCAGTGATTTGGTCGAGCAGTTCTTC. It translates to CATSDLVEQFF.

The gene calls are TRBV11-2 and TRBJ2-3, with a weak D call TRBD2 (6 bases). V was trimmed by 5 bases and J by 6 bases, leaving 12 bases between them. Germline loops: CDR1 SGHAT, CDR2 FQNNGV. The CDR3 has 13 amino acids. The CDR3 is CASSLGGRDTQYF. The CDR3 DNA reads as TGTGCCAGCAGCCTCGGGGGTCGGGATACGCAGTATTTT.

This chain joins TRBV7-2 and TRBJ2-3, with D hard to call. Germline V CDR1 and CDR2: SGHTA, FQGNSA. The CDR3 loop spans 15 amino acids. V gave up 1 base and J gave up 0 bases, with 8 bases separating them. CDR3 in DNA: TGTGCCAGCAGCTTAGGACTTTCTAGCACAGATACGCAGTATTTT. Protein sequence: CASSLGLSSTDTQYF. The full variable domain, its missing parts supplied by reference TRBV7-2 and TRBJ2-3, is GAGVSQSPSNKVTEKGKDVELRCDPISGHTALYWYRQSLGQGLEFLIYFQGNSAPDKSGLPSDRFSAERTGGSVSTLTIQRTQQEDSAVYLCASSLGLSSTDTQYFGPGTRLTVL.

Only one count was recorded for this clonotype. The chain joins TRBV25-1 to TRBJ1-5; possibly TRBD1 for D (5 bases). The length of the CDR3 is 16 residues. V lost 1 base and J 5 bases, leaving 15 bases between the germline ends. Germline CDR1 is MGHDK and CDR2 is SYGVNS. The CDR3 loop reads CASSESGGGRDQPQHF. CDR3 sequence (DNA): TGTGCCAGCAGTGAATCTGGTGGGGGTCGGGATCAGCCCCAGCATTTT.

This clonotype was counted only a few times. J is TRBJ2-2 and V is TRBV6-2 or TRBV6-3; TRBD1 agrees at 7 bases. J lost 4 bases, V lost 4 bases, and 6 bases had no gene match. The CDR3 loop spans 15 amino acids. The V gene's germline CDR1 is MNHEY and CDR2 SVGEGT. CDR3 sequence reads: CASSFTGAPTGELFF. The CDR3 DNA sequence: TGTGCCAGCAGTTTTACAGGGGCACCCACCGGGGAGCTGTTTTTT.

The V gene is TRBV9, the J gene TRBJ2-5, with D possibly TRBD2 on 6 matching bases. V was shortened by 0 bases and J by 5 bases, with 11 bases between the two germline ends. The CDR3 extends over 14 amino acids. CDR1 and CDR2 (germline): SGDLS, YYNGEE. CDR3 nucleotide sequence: TGTGCCAGCAGCGTAGGGGACTTCAAGGAGACCCAGTACTTC. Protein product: CASSVGDFKETQYF. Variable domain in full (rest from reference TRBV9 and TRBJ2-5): DSGVTQTPKHLITATGQRVTLRCSPRSGDLSVYWYQQSLDQGLQFLIQYYNGEERAKGNILERFSAQQFPDLHSELNLSSLELGDSALYFCASSVGDFKETQYFGPGTRLLVL.

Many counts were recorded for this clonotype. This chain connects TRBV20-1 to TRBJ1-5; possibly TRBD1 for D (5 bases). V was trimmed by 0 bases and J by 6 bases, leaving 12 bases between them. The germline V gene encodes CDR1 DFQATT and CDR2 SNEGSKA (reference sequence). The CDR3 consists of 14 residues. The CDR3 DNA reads TGCAGTGCTAGAGATTCGGCAGGGACTCAGCCCCAGCATTTT. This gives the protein CSARDSAGTQPQHF.

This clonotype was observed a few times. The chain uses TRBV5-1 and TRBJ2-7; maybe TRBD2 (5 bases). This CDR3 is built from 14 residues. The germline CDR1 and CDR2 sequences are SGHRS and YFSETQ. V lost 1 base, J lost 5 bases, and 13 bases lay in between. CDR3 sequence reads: CASSLRGKGDEQYF. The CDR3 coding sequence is TGCGCCAGCAGCTTGCGGGGAAAGGGAGACGAGCAGTACTTC.

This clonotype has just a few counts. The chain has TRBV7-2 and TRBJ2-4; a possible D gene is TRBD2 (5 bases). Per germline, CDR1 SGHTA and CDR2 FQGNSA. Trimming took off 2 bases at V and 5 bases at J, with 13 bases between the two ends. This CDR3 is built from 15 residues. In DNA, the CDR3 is TGTGCCAGCAGCTTAACTATAGAAGCGGAAAACATTCAGTACTTC. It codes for CASSLTIEAENIQYF.

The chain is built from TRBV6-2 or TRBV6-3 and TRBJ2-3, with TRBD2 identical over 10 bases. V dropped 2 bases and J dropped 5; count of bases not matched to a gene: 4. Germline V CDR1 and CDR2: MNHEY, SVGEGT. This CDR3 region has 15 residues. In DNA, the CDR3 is TGTGCCAGCAGTTACAAGCGGGAGGGTCGAGATACGCAGTATTTT. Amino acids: CASSYKREGRDTQYF.

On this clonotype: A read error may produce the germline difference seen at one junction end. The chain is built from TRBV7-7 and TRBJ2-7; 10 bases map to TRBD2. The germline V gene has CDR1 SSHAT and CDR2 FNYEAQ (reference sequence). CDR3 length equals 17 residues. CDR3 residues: CASSPGGESGREGEQYF. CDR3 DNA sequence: TGTGCTAGCAGCCCGGGGGGTGAGAGCGGGAGGGAAGGCGAGCAGTACTTC.

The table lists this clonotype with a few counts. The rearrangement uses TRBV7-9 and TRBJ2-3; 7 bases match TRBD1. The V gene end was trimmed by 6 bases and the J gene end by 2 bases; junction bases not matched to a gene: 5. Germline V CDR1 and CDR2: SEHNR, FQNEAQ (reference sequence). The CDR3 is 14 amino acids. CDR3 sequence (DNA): TGTGCCAGCAGAGGGGACAGAGTCACAGATACGCAGTATTTT. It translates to CASRGDRVTDTQYF.

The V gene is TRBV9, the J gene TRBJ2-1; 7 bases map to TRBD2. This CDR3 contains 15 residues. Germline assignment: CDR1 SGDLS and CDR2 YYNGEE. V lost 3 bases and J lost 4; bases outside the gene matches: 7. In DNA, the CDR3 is TGTGCCAGCAGCGGGAGGGCAGCGGGGTACAATGAGCAGTTCTTC. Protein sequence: CASSGRAAGYNEQFF.

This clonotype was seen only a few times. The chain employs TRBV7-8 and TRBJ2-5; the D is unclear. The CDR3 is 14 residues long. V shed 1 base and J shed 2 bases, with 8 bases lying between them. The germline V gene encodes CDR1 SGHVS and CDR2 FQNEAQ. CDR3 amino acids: CASSLVTAQETQYF. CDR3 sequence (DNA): TGTGCCAGCAGCTTAGTGACTGCTCAAGAGACCCAGTACTTC.

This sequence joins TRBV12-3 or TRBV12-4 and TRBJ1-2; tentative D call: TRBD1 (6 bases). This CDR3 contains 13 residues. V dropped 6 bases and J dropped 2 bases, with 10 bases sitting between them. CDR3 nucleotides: TGTGCCAGCAGCGGACAGCGAAACTATGGCTACACCTTC. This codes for CASSGQRNYGYTF.

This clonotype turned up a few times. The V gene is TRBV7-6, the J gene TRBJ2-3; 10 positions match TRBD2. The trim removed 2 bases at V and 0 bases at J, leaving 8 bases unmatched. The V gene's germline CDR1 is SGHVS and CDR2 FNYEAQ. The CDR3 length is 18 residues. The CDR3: CASSLSQSSGGSTDTQYF. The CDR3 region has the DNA TGTGCCAGCAGCTTATCCCAATCTAGCGGGGGAAGCACAGATACGCAGTATTTT.

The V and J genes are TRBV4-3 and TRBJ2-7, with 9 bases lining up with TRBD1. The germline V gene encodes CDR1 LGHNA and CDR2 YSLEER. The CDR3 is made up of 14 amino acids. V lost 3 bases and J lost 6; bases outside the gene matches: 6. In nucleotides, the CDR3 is TGCGCCAGCAGCCAGGGGGACAGGGAAGGCGAGCAGTACTTC. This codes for CASSQGDREGEQYF.

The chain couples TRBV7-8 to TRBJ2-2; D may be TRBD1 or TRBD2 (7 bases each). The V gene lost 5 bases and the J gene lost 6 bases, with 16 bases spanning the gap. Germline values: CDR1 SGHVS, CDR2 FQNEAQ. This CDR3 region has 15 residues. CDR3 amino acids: CASSRRDSGAGELFF. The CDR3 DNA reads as TGTGCCAGCAGCCGCCGGGACAGCGGGGCCGGGGAGCTGTTTTTT.